This record covers a single T cell receptor (beta chain). This record comes from a study of blood T cell repertoires in COVID-19. Overall study context: PBMCs, B-cell-depleted T cells, or T cells provided the cDNA or gDNA that made up the material.

The V gene end was trimmed by 6 bases and the J gene end by 7 bases; junction bases not matched to a gene: 12. The CDR3 runs to 15 residues. Germline V CDR1 and CDR2: MDHEN, SYDVKM. In the original workflow: Estimates of nucleated cell counts were drawn from the amplification of reference gene primers. The data were produced by immunoSEQ multiplex PCR, yet TCRdb's version contains in-frame clones alone and is incomplete. The DNA gave D and trimming, while V, J and clone size come from that table. The sample includes about 63,000 clones, less than 80% seen only once; the top ten take 25% to 35%. Sequencing was carried out using peripheral blood. This receptor was identified in a human donor in a cohort sampled during active COVID-19. V is TRBV28 and J is TRBJ1-5; 7 bases are a match to TRBD1. The CDR3 coding sequence is TGTGCCAGCAGACTCGACAGGGCGTTTCGGCAGCCCCAGCATTTT. Its translation: CASRLDRAFRQPQHF. Based on the CDR3 plus reference TRBV28 and TRBJ1-5, the full variable domain is DVKVTQSSRYLVKRTGEKVFLECVQDMDHENMFWYRQDPGLGLRLIYFSYDVKMKEKGDIPEGYSVSREKKERFSLILESASTNQTSMYLCASRLDRAFRQPQHFGDGTRLSIL.